The 2 T cell receptor beta chains presented below share a single source sample, sequenced in a study of shared clonotypes between healthy human individuals. Assay used: immunoSEQ multiplex PCR; TCRdb lists only in-frame clones, some missing. Among hundreds of thousands of clones, roughly 73% were seen once, and the ten largest hold more than 1.5%. Sequenced material: memory CD4+ T cells sorted from blood. Subset specified: CD45RA-negative fraction. Every receptor here comes from a woman under 40 in good health.

V usage is TRBV5-1 and J usage is TRBJ2-7, with 11 bases fitting TRBD2. Germline V gene lookup returns CDR1 SGHRS and CDR2 YFSETQ. This CDR3 contains 15 residues. The J segment lost 5 bases and the V segment lost 4 bases, leaving 8 bases of the junction unmatched. CDR3 nucleotides: TGCGCCAGCAGCCTCGTAGCGGGAGGGCCTGACGAGCAGTACTTC. Encoded protein: CASSLVAGGPDEQYF.

This sequence joins TRBV28 and TRBJ1-3, with 8 positions matching TRBD1. The CDR3 sequence is 16 residues long. The germline V gene encodes CDR1 MDHEN and CDR2 SYDVKM. J was trimmed by 0 bases and V by 2 bases; bases with no gene match: 3. The CDR3 DNA reads TGTGCCAGCAGTTTAAGACAGGGGTTCTCTGGAAACACCATATATTTT. Its translation: CASSLRQGFSGNTIYF.